The clone carrying this T cell receptor beta chain was detected a few times. The record originates from a study of T cells after yellow fever vaccination. TCRdb used MiXCR to reprocess the 5' RACE reads, holding one entry per CDR3 protein. This sample has 300,000 to 400,000 distinct CDR3 sequences; roughly 7.5% occur once, and the top ten carry 15% to 20%. This CDR3 has 14 amino acids. Germline-derived CDR1 and CDR2 are DFQATT and SNEGSKA (reference sequence). Losses at the gene ends were 6 bases for V and 3 bases for J; bases not matched to a gene: 10. Source: PBMCs, taken about 49 days after the first yellow fever vaccination. The V gene is TRBV20-1, the J gene TRBJ1-2, with 7 bases lining up with TRBD1. The sequence derives from a man between 18 and 29 years old who received the YFV17D yellow fever vaccine. The CDR3 here is CSANKGGADYGYTF. The DNA of the CDR3 is TGCAGTGCAAACAAAGGGGGCGCTGACTATGGCTACACCTTC.